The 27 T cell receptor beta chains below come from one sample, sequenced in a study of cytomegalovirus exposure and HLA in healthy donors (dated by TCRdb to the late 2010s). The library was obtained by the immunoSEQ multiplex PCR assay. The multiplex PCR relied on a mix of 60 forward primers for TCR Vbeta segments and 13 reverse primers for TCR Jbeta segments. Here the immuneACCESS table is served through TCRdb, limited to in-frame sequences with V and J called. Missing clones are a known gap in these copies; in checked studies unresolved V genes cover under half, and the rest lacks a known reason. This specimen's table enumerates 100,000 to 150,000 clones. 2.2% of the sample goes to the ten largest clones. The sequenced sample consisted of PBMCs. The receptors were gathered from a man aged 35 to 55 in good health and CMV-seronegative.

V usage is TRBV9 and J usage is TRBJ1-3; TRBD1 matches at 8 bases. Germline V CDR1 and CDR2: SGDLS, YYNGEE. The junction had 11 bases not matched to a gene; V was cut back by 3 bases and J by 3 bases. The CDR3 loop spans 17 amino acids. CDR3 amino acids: CASSARTGSNFGNTIYF. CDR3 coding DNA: TGTGCCAGCAGCGCCCGGACAGGGAGTAATTTTGGAAACACCATATATTTT.

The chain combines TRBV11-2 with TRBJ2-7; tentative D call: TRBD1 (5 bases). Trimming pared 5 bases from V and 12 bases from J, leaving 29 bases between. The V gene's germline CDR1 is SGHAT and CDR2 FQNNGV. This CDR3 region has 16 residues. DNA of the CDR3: TGTGCCAGCAGCCTAACACCCGCAACAGGCCCCCGCGGTGGGTACTTC. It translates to CASSLTPATGPRGGYF.

The CDR3 bases are TGTGCCAGCAGCAATTCTCGGGACGGGAGGAACCCCTACGAGCAGTACTTC. Translation: CASSNSRDGRNPYEQYF. The V call is TRBV21-1, the J call TRBJ2-7; TRBD2 is the table's D call and was not checked against the DNA. TRBV21-1 is listed as a pseudogene. The CDR3 loop spans 17 amino acids.

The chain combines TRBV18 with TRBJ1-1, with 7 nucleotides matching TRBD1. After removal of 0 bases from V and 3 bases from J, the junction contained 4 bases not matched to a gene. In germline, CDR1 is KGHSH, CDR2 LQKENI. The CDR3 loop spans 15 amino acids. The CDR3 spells CASSPPSGGDTEAFF. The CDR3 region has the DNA TGTGCCAGCTCACCACCGTCAGGGGGAGACACTGAAGCTTTCTTT. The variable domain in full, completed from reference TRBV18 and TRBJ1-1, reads NAGVMQNPRHLVRRRGQEARLRCSPMKGHSHVYWYRQLPEEGLKFMVYLQKENIIDESGMPKERFSAEFPKEGPSILRIQQVVRGDSAAYFCASSPPSGGDTEAFFGQGTRLTVV.

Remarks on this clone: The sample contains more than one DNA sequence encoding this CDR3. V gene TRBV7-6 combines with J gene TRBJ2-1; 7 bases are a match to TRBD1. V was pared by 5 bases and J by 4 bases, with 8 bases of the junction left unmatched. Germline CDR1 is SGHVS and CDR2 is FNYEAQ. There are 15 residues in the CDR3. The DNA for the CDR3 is TGTGCCAGCAGCCTAGGGACAGAGACATACAATGAGCAGTTCTTC. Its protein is CASSLGTETYNEQFF.

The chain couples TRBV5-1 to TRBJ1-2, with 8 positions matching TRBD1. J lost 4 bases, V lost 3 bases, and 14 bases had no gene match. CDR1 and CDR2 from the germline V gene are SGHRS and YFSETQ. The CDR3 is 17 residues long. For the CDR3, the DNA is TGCGCCAGCAGCTCCCGACAGGGGAGGAACGGGGGCTATGGCTACACCTTC. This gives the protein CASSSRQGRNGGYGYTF. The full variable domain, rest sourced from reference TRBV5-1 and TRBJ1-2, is KAGVTQTPRYLIKTRGQQVTLSCSPISGHRSVSWYQQTPGQGLQFLFEYFSETQRNKGNFPGRFSGRQFSNSRSEMNVSTLELGDSALYLCASSSRQGRNGGYGYTFGSGTRLTVV.

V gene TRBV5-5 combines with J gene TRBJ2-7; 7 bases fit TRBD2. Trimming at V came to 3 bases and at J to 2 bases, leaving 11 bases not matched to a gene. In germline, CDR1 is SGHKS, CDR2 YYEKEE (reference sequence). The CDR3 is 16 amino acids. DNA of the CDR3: TGTGCCAGCAGCTCCCTTAGCGGGCTCAATACCTACGAGCAGTACTTC. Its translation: CASSSLSGLNTYEQYF.

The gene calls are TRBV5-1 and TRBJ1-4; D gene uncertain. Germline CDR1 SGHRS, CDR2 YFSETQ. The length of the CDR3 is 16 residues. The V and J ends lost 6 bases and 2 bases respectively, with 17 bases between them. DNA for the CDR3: TGCGCCAGCACCCCTGGAGGCGGCAATACTAATGAAAAACTGTTTTTT. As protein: CASTPGGGNTNEKLFF. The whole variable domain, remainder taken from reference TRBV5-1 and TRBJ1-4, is KAGVTQTPRYLIKTRGQQVTLSCSPISGHRSVSWYQQTPGQGLQFLFEYFSETQRNKGNFPGRFSGRQFSNSRSEMNVSTLELGDSALYLCASTPGGGNTNEKLFFGSGTQLSVL.

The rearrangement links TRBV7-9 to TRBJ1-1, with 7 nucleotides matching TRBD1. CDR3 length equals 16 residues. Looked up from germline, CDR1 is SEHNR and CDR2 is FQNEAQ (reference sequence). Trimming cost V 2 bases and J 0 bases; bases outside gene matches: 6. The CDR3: CASSLLGTGVNTEAFF. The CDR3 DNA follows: TGTGCCAGCAGCTTACTGGGCACAGGGGTGAACACTGAAGCTTTCTTT.

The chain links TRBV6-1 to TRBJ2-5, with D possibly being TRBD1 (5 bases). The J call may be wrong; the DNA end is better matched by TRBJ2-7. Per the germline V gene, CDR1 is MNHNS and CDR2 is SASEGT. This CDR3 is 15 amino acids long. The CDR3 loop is CASTQALLESYEQYF. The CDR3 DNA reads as TGTGCCAGCACACAGGCATTACTTGAGTCCTACGAGCAGTACTTC.

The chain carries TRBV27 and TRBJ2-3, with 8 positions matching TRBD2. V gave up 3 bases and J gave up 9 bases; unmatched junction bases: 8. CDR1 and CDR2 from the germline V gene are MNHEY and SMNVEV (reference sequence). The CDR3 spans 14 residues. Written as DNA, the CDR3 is TGTGCCAGCAGTTTGGGAATAGCGGGATTCACGCAGTATTTT. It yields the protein CASSLGIAGFTQYF.

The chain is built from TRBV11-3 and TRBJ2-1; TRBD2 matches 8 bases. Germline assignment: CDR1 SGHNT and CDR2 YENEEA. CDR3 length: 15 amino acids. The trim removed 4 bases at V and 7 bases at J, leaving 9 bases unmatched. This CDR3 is CASSSWAGGLNEQFF. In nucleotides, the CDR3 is TGTGCCAGCAGCTCATGGGCGGGAGGTCTTAATGAGCAGTTCTTC.

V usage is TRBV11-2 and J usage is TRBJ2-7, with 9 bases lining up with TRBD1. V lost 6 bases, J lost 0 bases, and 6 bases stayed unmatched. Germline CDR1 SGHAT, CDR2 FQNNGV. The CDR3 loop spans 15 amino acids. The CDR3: CASSTQGAVSYEQYF. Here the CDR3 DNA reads TGTGCCAGCAGTACACAGGGGGCGGTCTCCTACGAGCAGTACTTC.

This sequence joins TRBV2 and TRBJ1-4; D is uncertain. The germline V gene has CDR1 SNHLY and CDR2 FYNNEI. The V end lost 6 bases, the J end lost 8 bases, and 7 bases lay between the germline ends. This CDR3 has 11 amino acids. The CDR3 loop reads CASRAGEKLFF. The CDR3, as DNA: TGTGCCAGCAGGGCGGGGGAAAAACTGTTTTTT.

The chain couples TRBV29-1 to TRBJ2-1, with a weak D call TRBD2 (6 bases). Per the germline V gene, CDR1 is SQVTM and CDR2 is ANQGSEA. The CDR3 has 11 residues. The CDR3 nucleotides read TGCACCGGGACTGCCTACAATGAGCAGTTCTTC. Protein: CTGTAYNEQFF.

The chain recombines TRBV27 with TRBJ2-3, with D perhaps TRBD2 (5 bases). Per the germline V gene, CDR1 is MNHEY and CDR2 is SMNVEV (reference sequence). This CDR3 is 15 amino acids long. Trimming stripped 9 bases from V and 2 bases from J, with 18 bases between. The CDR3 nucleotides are TGTGCCAGTAAATTCGCGGGCCTTATCACAGATACGCAGTATTTT. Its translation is CASKFAGLITDTQYF.

The DNA for the CDR3 is TGTGCCAGCAGGGGGCAGAGCTACGAGCAGTACTTC. The encoded protein is CASRGQSYEQYF. V is TRBV2 and J is TRBJ2-7; tentatively, D is TRBD1 (5 bases). V dropped 6 bases and J dropped 3 bases, with 9 bases sitting between them. Germline assignment: CDR1 SNHLY and CDR2 FYNNEI. The CDR3 contains 12 residues.

CDR3 nucleotide sequence: TGTGCCAGCACCAAAGGGGGTGAGACCCAGTACTTC. Encoded protein: CASTKGGETQYF. V usage is TRBV11-2 and J usage is TRBJ2-5, with TRBD1 as a possible D gene (6 bases). This CDR3 region has 12 residues. With 7 bases removed from V and 5 bases from J, the gap between germline ends came to 11 bases. Germline lookup yields CDR1 SGHAT and CDR2 FQNNGV.

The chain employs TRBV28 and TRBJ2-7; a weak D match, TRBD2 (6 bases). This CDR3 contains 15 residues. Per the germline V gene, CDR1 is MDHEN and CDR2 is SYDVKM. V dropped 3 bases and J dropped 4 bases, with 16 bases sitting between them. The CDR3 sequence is CASSFSFAGKYEQYF. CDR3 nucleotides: TGTGCCAGCAGTTTTTCGTTCGCGGGGAAATACGAGCAGTACTTC.

In DNA, the CDR3 is TGTGCCAGCACCCTGACAGGGGGTGGACAGCCCCAGCATTTT. Residues: CASTLTGGGQPQHF. J is TRBJ1-5 and V is TRBV27; 9 nucleotides line up with TRBD1. The CDR3 is 14 residues long. The V gene's germline CDR1 is MNHEY and CDR2 SMNVEV (reference sequence). Germline trimming cut 7 bases from V and 7 bases from J; bases unmatched to any gene: 8.

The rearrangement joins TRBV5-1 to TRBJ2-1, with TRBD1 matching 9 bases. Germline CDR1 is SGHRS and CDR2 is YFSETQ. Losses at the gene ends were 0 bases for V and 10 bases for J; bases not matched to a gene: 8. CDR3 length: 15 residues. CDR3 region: CASSLDGQGFNEQFF. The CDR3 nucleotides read TGCGCCAGCAGCTTGGATGGACAGGGGTTCAACGAGCAGTTCTTC.

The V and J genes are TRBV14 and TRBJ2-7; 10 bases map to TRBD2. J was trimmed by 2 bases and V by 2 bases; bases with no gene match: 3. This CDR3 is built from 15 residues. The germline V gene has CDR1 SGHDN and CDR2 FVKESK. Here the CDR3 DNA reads TGTGCCAGCAGCCAAATAAGCGGGAGGGCCTACGAGCAGTACTTC. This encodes CASSQISGRAYEQYF.

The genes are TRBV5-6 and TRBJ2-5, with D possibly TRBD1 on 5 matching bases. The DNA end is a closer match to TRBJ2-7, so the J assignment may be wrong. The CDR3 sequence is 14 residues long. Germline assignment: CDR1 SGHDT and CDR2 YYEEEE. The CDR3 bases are TGTGCCAGCACCCGAAGGGGAATCGCCTACGAGCAGTACTTC. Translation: CASTRRGIAYEQYF.

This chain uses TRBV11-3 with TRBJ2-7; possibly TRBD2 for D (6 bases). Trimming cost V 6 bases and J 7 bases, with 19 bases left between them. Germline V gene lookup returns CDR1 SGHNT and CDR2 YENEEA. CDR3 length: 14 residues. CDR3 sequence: CASSREVAVREQYF. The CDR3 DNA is TGTGCCAGCAGTCGAGAGGTAGCGGTCAGAGAGCAGTACTTC.

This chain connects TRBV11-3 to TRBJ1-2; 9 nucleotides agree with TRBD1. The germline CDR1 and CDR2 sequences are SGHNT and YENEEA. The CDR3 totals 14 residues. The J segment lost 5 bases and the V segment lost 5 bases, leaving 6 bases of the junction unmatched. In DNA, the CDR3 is TGTGCCAGCAGCGGACAGGGGATTTCTTATGGCTACACCTTC. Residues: CASSGQGISYGYTF.

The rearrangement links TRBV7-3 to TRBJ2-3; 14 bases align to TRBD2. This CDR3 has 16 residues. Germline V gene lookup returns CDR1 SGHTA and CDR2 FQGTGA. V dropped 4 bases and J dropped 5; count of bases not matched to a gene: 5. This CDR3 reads CASSWGLAGALDTQYF. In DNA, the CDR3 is TGTGCCAGCAGCTGGGGACTAGCGGGAGCGTTAGATACGCAGTATTTT.

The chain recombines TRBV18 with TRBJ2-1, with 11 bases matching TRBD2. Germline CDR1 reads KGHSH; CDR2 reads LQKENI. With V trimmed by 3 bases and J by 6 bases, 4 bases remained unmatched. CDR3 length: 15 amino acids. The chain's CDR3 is CASSPASGRFNEQFF. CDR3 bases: TGTGCCAGCTCACCGGCTAGCGGGAGGTTCAATGAGCAGTTCTTC.